This T cell receptor (beta chain) is drawn from a study of PD-L1 blockade in urothelial cancer. Background on the study: Administration of atezolizumab to patients began in about 2014, at 1,200 mg intravenously every 3 weeks.

As regards this clone: Its antigen is still unknown.

Some clones are missing from TCRdb's copy, which holds only in-frame ones; the method was immunoSEQ multiplex PCR. Of under 50,000 clones in the sample, 75% to 85% were seen once. Time point noted: pretreatment peripheral blood. Trimming removed 4 bases from V and 5 bases from J; junction bases left unmatched: 8. CDR1 and CDR2 from the germline V gene are LNHDA and SQIVND (reference sequence). The CDR3 is 16 amino acids. The study's findings and limits: Better survival was forecast by a pretreatment blood TCR clonality below the median.

V usage is TRBV19 and J usage is TRBJ1-1; 12 positions match TRBD1. Sequenced here: PBMCs, sampled around atezolizumab (anti-PD-L1) treatment. The receptor was isolated from a man aged 45-65 years with urothelial cancer. CDR3 in DNA: TGTGCCAGTAGTAACCGGGACAGGGGGCGAGAGACTGAAGCTTTCTTT. Its translation: CASSNRDRGRETEAFF.